The source of this T cell receptor beta chain is a study of CD8+CD57+ T cells in acquired aplastic anemia. Study-wide results and caveats: Around 29 CD8+ CDR3 sequences were shared between patients and controls. Levels of CD8+ Simpson's diversity were not significantly distinct in patients versus controls.

This clonotype was seen a handful of times. Its antigen is unknown. The CDR3 contains 14 residues. The V gene's germline CDR1 is SGHVS and CDR2 FQNEAQ. Unmatched junction bases numbered 8, after V lost 4 bases and J lost 7 bases. TCR beta VDJ and CDR3 profiles were obtained from a genomic DNA template. TCRdb passed the reads through MiXCR, listing each CDR3 protein once. The sample lists about 98,000 distinct CDR3 sequences; around two thirds were seen once. By flow cytometry, patients selected for sequencing had shown an expansion of CD8+CD57+ cells. Every one of the patients had aplastic anemia (severe, acquired).

Sequenced sample: sorted CD4+, CD8+, or CD8+CD57+ T cells (not recorded which) from PBMCs. The gene calls are TRBV7-8 and TRBJ2-7, with TRBD2 identical over 9 bases. This receptor was identified in a human donor with aplastic anemia. The CDR3: CASSSLRGGGEQYF. The CDR3 DNA is TGTGCCAGCAGCTCTCTGCGGGGGGGCGGGGAGCAGTACTTC.